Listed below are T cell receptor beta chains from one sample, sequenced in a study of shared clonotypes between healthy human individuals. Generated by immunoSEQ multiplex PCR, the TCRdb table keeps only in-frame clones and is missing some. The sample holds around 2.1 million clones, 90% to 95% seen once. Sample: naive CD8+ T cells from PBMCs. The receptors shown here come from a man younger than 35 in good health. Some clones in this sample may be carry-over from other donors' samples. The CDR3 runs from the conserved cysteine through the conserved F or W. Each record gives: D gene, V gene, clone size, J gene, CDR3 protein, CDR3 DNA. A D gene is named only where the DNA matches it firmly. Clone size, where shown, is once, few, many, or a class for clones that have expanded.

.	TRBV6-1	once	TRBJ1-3	CASSEIGSDSGNTIYF	TGTGCCAGCAGTGAGATTGGGTCAGACTCTGGAAACACCATATATTTT
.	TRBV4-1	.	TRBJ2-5	CASSQGKGSGQETQYF	TGCGCCAGCAGCCAGGGGAAAGGCAGTGGGCAAGAGACCCAGTACTTC
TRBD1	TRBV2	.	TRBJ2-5	CASTPKLTDRVQETQYF	TGTGCCAGCACCCCGAAATTAACCGACAGGGTCCAAGAGACCCAGTACTTC
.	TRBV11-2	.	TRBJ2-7	CASSLSSLKGEQYF	TGTGCCAGCAGCTTATCTTCTTTAAAAGGCGAGCAGTACTTC
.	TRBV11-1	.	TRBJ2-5	CASSLSSETQYF	TGTGCCAGCAGCTTAAGTAGTGAGACCCAGTACTTC
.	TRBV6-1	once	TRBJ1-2	CASIIRDGSNYGYTF	TGTGCCAGCATTATCCGCGACGGTTCTAACTATGGCTACACCTTC
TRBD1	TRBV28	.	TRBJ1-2	CASSFNFYRGNMNYGYTF	TGTGCCAGCAGTTTTAATTTCTACAGGGGTAACATGAACTATGGCTACACCTTC
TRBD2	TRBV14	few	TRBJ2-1	CASSLKGLAGGVWEQFF	TGTGCCAGCAGCCTCAAGGGGCTAGCGGGAGGGGTTTGGGAGCAGTTCTTC
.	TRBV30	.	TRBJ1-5	CAWAQTDHQPQHF	TGTGCCTGGGCCCAAACCGACCATCAGCCCCAGCATTTT
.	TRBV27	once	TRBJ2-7	CASSSLGVAYEQYF	TGTGCCAGCAGTTCCCTAGGGGTGGCCTACGAGCAGTACTTC
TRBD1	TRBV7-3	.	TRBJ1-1	CASSLVGGMNTEAFF	TGTGCCAGCAGTTTAGTAGGGGGCATGAACACTGAAGCTTTCTTT
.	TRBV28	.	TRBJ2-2	CASSLHTGELFF	TGTGCCAGCAGTCTACACACCGGGGAGCTGTTTTTT
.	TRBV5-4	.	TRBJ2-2	CASSEMEGELFF	TGTGCCAGCAGCGAAATGGAAGGGGAGCTGTTTTTT
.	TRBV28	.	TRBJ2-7	CASSVEFSTRYEQYF	TGTGCCAGCAGCGTCGAGTTTTCCACCCGTTACGAGCAGTACTTC
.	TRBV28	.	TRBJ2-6	CASSGEANVLTF	TGTGCCAGCTCCGGGGAGGCCAACGTCCTGACTTTC
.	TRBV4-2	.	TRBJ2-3	CASSLPDSYTQYF	TGTGCCAGCAGCCTCCCGGACTCCTATACGCAGTATTTT
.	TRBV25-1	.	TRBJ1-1	CASSEAIHTEAFF	TGTGCCAGCAGTGAGGCCATCCACACTGAAGCTTTCTTT
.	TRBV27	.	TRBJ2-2	CASSYQGGGELFF	TGTGCCAGCAGCTACCAGGGCGGCGGGGAGCTGTTTTTT
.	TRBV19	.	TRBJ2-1	CASLAEYNEQFF	TGTGCCAGTTTAGCGGAATACAATGAGCAGTTCTTC
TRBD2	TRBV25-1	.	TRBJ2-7	CASSEYDRGLAFNEQYF	TGTGCCAGCAGTGAATATGACAGAGGACTAGCCTTCAACGAGCAGTACTTC
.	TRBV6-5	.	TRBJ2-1	CASSSRTGSSYNEQFF	TGTGCCAGCAGTTCCAGGACGGGAAGCTCCTACAATGAGCAGTTCTTC
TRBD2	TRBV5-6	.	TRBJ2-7	CASSFGGLAGFKSEQYF	TGTGCCAGCAGCTTCGGCGGACTAGCGGGATTTAAGTCGGAGCAGTACTTC
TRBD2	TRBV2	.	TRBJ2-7	CASSGSGRAYEQYF	TGTGCCAGCAGTGGTAGCGGGAGAGCGTACGAGCAGTACTTC
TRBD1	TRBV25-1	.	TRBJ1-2	CASSSPSGGIRNGYTF	TGTGCCAGCAGTTCCCCTTCAGGGGGCATAAGAAATGGCTACACCTTC
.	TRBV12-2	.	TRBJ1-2	CASRLEAPGVHYGYTF	TGTGCAAGTCGCTTAGAAGCCCCCGGGGTTCACTATGGCTACACCTTC
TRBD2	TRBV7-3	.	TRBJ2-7	CASSVSGSTDEQYF	TGTGCCAGCAGCGTTAGCGGGAGCACGGACGAGCAGTACTTC
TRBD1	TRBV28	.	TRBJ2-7	CASSPQGANYEQYF	TGTGCCAGCAGTCCTCAGGGGGCCAACTACGAGCAGTACTTC
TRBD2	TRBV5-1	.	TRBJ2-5	CASSLATSGRAWETQYF	TGCGCCAGCAGCTTGGCCACTAGCGGGAGGGCTTGGGAGACCCAGTACTTC
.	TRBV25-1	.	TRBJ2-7	CASSGSKGGYEQYF	TGTGCCAGCAGTGGATCTAAGGGAGGCTACGAGCAGTACTTC
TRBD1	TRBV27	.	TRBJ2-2	CASSPDRGAATGELFF	TGTGCCAGCAGTCCGGACAGGGGCGCGGCCACCGGGGAGCTGTTTTTT
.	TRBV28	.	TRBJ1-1	CASTRWGEGMNTEAFF	TGTGCCAGCACTCGTTGGGGGGAGGGGATGAACACTGAAGCTTTCTTT
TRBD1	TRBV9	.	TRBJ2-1	CASTSSRDRYNEQFF	TGTGCCAGCACCAGCTCCCGGGACAGGTACAATGAGCAGTTCTTC
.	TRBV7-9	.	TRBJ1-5	CASSPGGLGNQPQHF	TGTGCCAGCAGCCCCGGGGGGTTAGGCAATCAGCCCCAGCATTTT
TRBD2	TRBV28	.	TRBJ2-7	CASRAGGSYEQYF	TGTGCCAGCAGAGCGGGGGGCTCCTACGAGCAGTACTTC
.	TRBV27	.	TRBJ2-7	CASSPITASFYEQYF	TGTGCCAGCAGTCCGATAACGGCCAGCTTCTACGAGCAGTACTTC
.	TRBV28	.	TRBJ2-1	CASSLEVAGGDEQFF	TGTGCCAGCAGCCTGGAGGTGGCTGGGGGCGATGAGCAGTTCTTC
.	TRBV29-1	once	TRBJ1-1	CSVGFRGRPPLSAEAFF	TGCAGCGTTGGATTCCGGGGCAGGCCCCCTCTATCCGCTGAAGCTTTCTTT
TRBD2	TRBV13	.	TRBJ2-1	CASSARLAVNNEQFF	TGTGCCAGCAGCGCCAGACTAGCGGTAAACAATGAGCAGTTCTTC
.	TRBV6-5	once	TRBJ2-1	CASSYAGSSYNEQFF	TGTGCCAGCAGTTACGCGGGGAGCTCCTACAATGAGCAGTTCTTC
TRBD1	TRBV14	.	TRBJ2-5	CASSRTGRKETQYF	TGTGCCAGCAGCCGGACAGGGAGAAAGGAGACCCAGTACTTC
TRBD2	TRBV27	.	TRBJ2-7	CASRVAGAGDYEQYF	TGTGCCAGCAGGGTCGCGGGTGCGGGAGATTACGAGCAGTACTTC
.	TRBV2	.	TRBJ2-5	CASSEQAGGGETQYF	TGTGCCAGCAGTGAACAGGCCGGAGGGGGGGAGACCCAGTACTTC
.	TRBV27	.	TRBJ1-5	CASSLGGQQPQHF	TGTGCCAGCAGTTTGGGGGGTCAACAGCCCCAGCATTTT
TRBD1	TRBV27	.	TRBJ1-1	CASSLPDRLEAFF	TGTGCCAGCAGTTTACCGGACAGGCTTGAAGCTTTCTTT
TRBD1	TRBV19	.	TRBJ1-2	CASIASWTGTSYGYTF	TGTGCCAGTATCGCCTCTTGGACAGGGACTTCCTATGGCTACACCTTC
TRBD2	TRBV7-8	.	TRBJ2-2	CASGYTGTSGQLSGSGELFF	TGTGCCAGCGGATACACCGGGACTAGCGGGCAGCTTAGCGGGAGCGGGGAGCTGTTTTTT
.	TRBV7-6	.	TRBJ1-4	CASSLSGRNEKLFF	TGTGCCAGCAGCTTATCGGGCAGAAATGAAAAACTGTTTTTT
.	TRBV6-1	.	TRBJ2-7	CASSPDWGKAYEQYF	TGTGCCAGCAGTCCGGACTGGGGTAAGGCCTACGAGCAGTACTTC
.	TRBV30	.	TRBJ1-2	CASDSAGREFKDGYTF	TGTGCCTCGGACTCGGCGGGACGGGAGTTTAAGGATGGCTACACCTTC
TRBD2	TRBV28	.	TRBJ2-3	CASRRGTIADTQYF	TGTGCCAGCAGGCGGGGGACCATAGCAGATACGCAGTATTTT
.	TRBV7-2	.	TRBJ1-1	CASSLRASNTEAFF	TGTGCCAGCAGCTTGAGGGCCTCGAACACTGAAGCTTTCTTT
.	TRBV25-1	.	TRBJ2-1	CASSEWAEAYNEQFF	TGTGCCAGCAGTGAATGGGCGGAAGCCTACAATGAGCAGTTCTTC
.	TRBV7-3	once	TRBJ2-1	CASSLIGGNEQFF	TGTGCCAGCAGCTTAATCGGCGGAAATGAGCAGTTCTTC
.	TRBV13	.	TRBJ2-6	CASSLARGRANVLTF	TGTGCCAGCAGCTTAGCCAGGGGAAGGGCCAACGTCCTGACTTTC
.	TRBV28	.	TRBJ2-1	CASSLNLSEQFF	TGTGCCAGCAGTTTAAACCTAAGTGAGCAGTTCTTC
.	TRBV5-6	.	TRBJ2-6	CASSLDGFLSGANVLTF	TGTGCCAGCAGCTTGGACGGATTCCTCTCTGGGGCCAACGTCCTGACTTTC
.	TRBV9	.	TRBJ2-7	CASSPLLTGLNEQYF	TGTGCCAGCAGCCCCCTTTTGACAGGTTTGAACGAGCAGTACTTC
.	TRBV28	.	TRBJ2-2	CASSFGRANTGELFF	TGTGCCAGCAGTTTTGGCAGAGCGAACACCGGGGAGCTGTTTTTT